The 14 T cell receptor beta chains below were found in one sample sequenced in a study of post-analysis software for immune sequencing data. Study results and caveats: Patients had higher frequencies than controls of roughly five TRBV segments, including TRBV5-6, TRBV5-1 and TRBV20-1.

No antigens are known for them. The library was made from cDNA and included unique molecular identifiers. TCRdb re-called the PCR reads with MiXCR, one entry per CDR3 protein. Of about 800,000 distinct CDR3 sequences listed, around 27% are singletons. The sample consisted of blood. The receptors were sampled from a girl aged 10-17 years with multiple sclerosis.

The chain is built from TRBV20-1 and TRBJ2-1; D perhaps matches TRBD2 (5 bases). The CDR3 is made up of 14 amino acids. V gave up 7 bases and J gave up 1 base, with 14 bases separating them. Germline assignment: CDR1 DFQATT and CDR2 SNEGSKA (reference sequence). CDR3 nucleotide sequence: TGCAGTGTCCTAAGGCCGGGGTCCTACAATGAGCAGTTCTTC. Residues: CSVLRPGSYNEQFF.

The gene calls are TRBV29-1 and TRBJ1-1; TRBD1 agrees at 8 bases. Per germline, CDR1 SQVTM and CDR2 ANQGSEA. The V and J ends lost 6 bases and 2 bases, in that order; junction bases with no gene match: 5. The CDR3 runs 13 residues. CDR3 protein: CSVADRVNTEAFF. The DNA of the CDR3 is TGCAGCGTCGCGGACAGGGTAAACACTGAAGCTTTCTTT.

The chain links TRBV18 to TRBJ2-5, with no clear D. CDR1 is KGHSH and CDR2 is LQKENI in the germline V gene. V was pared by 2 bases and J by 5 bases, with 6 bases between. The CDR3 totals 12 residues. The CDR3 DNA reads TGTGCCAGCTCACCATTCATGGAGACCCAGTACTTC. Its protein product is CASSPFMETQYF.

V usage is TRBV5-1 and J usage is TRBJ2-7, with D perhaps assigned TRBD1 or TRBD2 (6 bases each). V shed 0 bases and J shed 2 bases, with 12 bases lying between them. The CDR3 is made up of 15 amino acids. Germline CDR1 SGHRS, CDR2 YFSETQ. CDR3 sequence reads: CASSLAPGAPYEQYF. In DNA form, the CDR3 reads TGCGCCAGCAGCTTGGCCCCGGGGGCCCCCTACGAGCAGTACTTC.

V is TRBV25-1 and J is TRBJ2-2; TRBD1 or TRBD2 may be the D gene (5 bases each). The CDR3 spans 16 residues. Between the trimmed V and J ends, which lost 6 bases and 3 bases, there was a span of 17 bases. Germline V gene data show CDR1 as MGHDK and CDR2 as SYGVNS. CDR3 sequence: CASREPGRIHTGELFF. CDR3 nucleotide sequence: TGTGCCAGCAGGGAGCCGGGACGGATACACACCGGGGAGCTGTTTTTT.

V and J are TRBV20-1 and TRBJ2-1; TRBD2 matches at 11 bases. Losses at the gene ends were 2 bases for V and 0 bases for J; bases not matched to a gene: 15. Germline CDR1 and CDR2: DFQATT and SNEGSKA (reference sequence). This CDR3 comprises 20 residues. DNA of the CDR3: TGCAGTGCTAGAAAACTAGCGGGAGTCTCTGGACCTAACTCCTACAATGAGCAGTTCTTC. This codes for CSARKLAGVSGPNSYNEQFF.

This rearrangement joins TRBV7-2 to TRBJ2-1; unclear D gene. The CDR3 loop spans 13 amino acids. CDR1 and CDR2 (germline): SGHTA, FQGNSA. V dropped 1 base and J dropped 6 bases, with 7 bases sitting between them. This CDR3 reads CASSLGAFNEQFF. The CDR3 DNA sequence: TGTGCCAGCAGCTTAGGGGCTTTCAATGAGCAGTTCTTC. The entire variable domain, with the rest obtained from reference TRBV7-2 and TRBJ2-1, is as follows: GAGVSQSPSNKVTEKGKDVELRCDPISGHTALYWYRQSLGQGLEFLIYFQGNSAPDKSGLPSDRFSAERTGGSVSTLTIQRTQQEDSAVYLCASSLGAFNEQFFGPGTRLTVL.

This clonotype was recorded a few times. This chain uses TRBV7-2 with TRBJ1-2; weak D call: TRBD1 (5 bases). The V end was cut by 3 bases, the J end by 10 bases, with 9 bases between. The CDR3 contains 11 residues. Germline-derived CDR1 and CDR2 are SGHTA and FQGNSA. CDR3 loop: CASSFWGPYTF. CDR3 sequence (DNA): TGTGCCAGCAGCTTTTGGGGACCCTACACCTTC.

The chain links TRBV11-2 to TRBJ2-5; D remains unclear. The length of the CDR3 is 12 residues. CDR1 and CDR2 from the germline V gene are SGHAT and FQNNGV. The V end was cut by 5 bases, the J end by 6 bases, with 10 bases between. For the CDR3, the DNA is TGTGCCAGCAGCCAGGATTTGCAGACCCAGTACTTC. This sequence encodes CASSQDLQTQYF. Combining the CDR3 with reference TRBV11-2 and TRBJ2-5 gives the whole variable domain EAGVAQSPRYKIIEKRQSVAFWCNPISGHATLYWYQQILGQGPKLLIQFQNNGVVDDSQLPKDRFSAERLKGVDSTLKIQPAKLEDSAVYLCASSQDLQTQYFGPGTRLLVL.

This clonotype was observed many times. The CDR3 bases are TGTGCCAGCACCGAAGACGTACCTACAATGAAGCAGTTCTTC. It yields the protein CASTEDVPTMKQFF. J is TRBJ2-1 and V is TRBV7-9; no clear D gene. This CDR3 is built from 14 residues. The germline V gene encodes CDR1 SEHNR and CDR2 FQNEAQ (reference sequence). Trimming cost V 7 bases and J 11 bases, with 21 bases left between them.

This clonotype has only a few counts. The chain joins TRBV6-5 to TRBJ2-3; tentatively, D is TRBD2 (6 bases). The length of the CDR3 is 15 residues. The germline V gene has CDR1 MNHEY and CDR2 SVGAGI. Trimming took off 6 bases at V and 1 base at J, with 14 bases between the two ends. The CDR3 sequence: CASSWGDSGTDTQYF. The CDR3, as DNA: TGTGCCAGCAGCTGGGGGGACTCCGGCACAGATACGCAGTATTTT.

This sequence joins TRBV7-2 and TRBJ2-5; TRBD2 agrees at 8 bases. The trim removed 2 bases at V and 5 bases at J, leaving 7 bases unmatched. The CDR3 covers 15 residues. From germline, CDR1 is SGHTA and CDR2 FQGNSA. As DNA, the CDR3 is TGTGCCAGCAGCTTATTGTCCGGGGGGGCCGAGACCCAGTACTTC. Translating gives CASSLLSGGAETQYF.

The genes are TRBV12-3 or TRBV12-4 and TRBJ2-1; D may be TRBD2 (6 bases). The V and J ends lost 7 bases and 12 bases respectively, with 19 bases between them. The CDR3 consists of 13 residues. In DNA, the CDR3 is TGTGCCAGCAAAGATAGGGGCGGGACCCTGCAGTTCTTC. Translating it yields CASKDRGGTLQFF.

The rearrangement uses TRBV29-1 and TRBJ2-2; either TRBD1 or TRBD2 may fit D (5 bases each). V gave up 8 bases and J gave up 3 bases, with 13 bases separating them. The CDR3 has 13 residues. Germline assignment: CDR1 SQVTM and CDR2 ANQGSEA. CDR3 in DNA: TGCAGCACCCGGGACGGCTACACCGGGGAGCTGTTTTTT. Protein sequence: CSTRDGYTGELFF.